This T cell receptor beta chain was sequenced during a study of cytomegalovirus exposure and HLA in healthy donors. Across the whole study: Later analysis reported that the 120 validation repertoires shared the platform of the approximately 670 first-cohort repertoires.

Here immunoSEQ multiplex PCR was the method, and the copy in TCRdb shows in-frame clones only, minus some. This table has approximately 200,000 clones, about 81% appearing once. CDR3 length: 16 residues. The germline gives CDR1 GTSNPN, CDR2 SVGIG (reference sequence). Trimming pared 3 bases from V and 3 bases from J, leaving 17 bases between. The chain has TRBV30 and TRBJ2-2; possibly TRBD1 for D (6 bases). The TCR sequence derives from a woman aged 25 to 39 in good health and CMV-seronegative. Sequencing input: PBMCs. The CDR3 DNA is TGTGCCTGGAGGCCCAGGGGTTTACCGGACACCGGGGAGCTGTTTTTT. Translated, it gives CAWRPRGLPDTGELFF.